This is a list of T cell receptor beta chains from one sample in a study of human T cells and chemical hapten exposure. Each CDR3 protein gets one entry after TCRdb re-called the RACE reads with MiXCR. Of about 92,000 distinct CDR3 sequences in the sample, around 10% were seen once. Sequenced material: whole blood, taken in connection with sensitization to the hapten diphenylcyclopropenone (DPC). Receptor source: a woman aged 40-49 years with alopecia areata. Some clones in this sample may be carry-over from other donors' samples. The CDR3 runs from the conserved cysteine through the conserved F or W. Each record gives: clone size, J gene, D gene, V gene, CDR3 DNA, CDR3 protein. D genes are given only for firm matches. Rows give clone size only sometimes, using once, few, many, or a class for an expanded clone.

>.|TRBJ1-1|.|TRBV4-2
TGTGCCAGCAGCCAAGATTTGGCAGAACCTGAAGCTTTCTTT
CASSQDLAEPEAFF
>.|TRBJ1-5|.|TRBV5-1
TGCGCCAGCAGCCTGGACGGGCAGCAGCCCCAGCATTTT
CASSLDGQQPQHF
>few|TRBJ2-5|TRBD1|TRBV29-1
TGCAGCGCAACAGGGGGCCTGAGAGAGACCCAGTACTTC
CSATGGLRETQYF
>few|TRBJ2-7|TRBD1|TRBV29-1
TGCGCGACAGGGCCGTCCTACGAGCAGTACTTC
CATGPSYEQYF
>many|TRBJ2-3|.|TRBV27
TGTGCCAGCAGTTCCCTACTCGGGGACACAGATACGCAGTATTTT
CASSSLLGDTDTQYF
>many|TRBJ1-3|.|TRBV27
TGTGCCAGCGGGCCTCAGTACTCTGGAAACACCATATATTTT
CASGPQYSGNTIYF
>many|TRBJ1-5|TRBD1|TRBV6-1
TGTGCCAGCAGTATATCGGGACAGGGAAGCAATCAGCCCCAGCATTTT
CASSISGQGSNQPQHF
>many|TRBJ1-2|TRBD1|TRBV11-2
TGTGCCAGCAGCTTAGCGGAGGGACAGCTGCGGGGCTACACCTTC
CASSLAEGQLRGYTF
>many|TRBJ2-7|TRBD1|TRBV6-2/TRBV6-3
TGTGCCAGCACCCCGGACAGGGGCCCGATTAGCTCCTACGAGCAGTACTTC
CASTPDRGPISSYEQYF
>many|TRBJ2-6|.|TRBV29-1
TGCAGCGTTTTGTGGCTCTCTGGGGCCAACGTCCTGACTTTC
CSVLWLSGANVLTF
>many|TRBJ1-6|.|TRBV11-2
TGTGCCAGCAGCTTAGAATCGGGTGAATTGACACCCCTCCACTTT
CASSLESGELTPLHF
>.|TRBJ1-1|TRBD1|TRBV27
TGTGCCAGCAGTGGGTACCGGCTCGACAGGGGGCATTTTCCCGTGAACACTGAAGCTTTCTTT
CASSGYRLDRGHFPVNTEAFF
>few|TRBJ2-1|TRBD2|TRBV6-2/TRBV6-3
TGTGCCAGCAGCCCACTAGCGGGGAACTACAATGAGCAGTTCTTC
CASSPLAGNYNEQFF
>few|TRBJ1-5|.|TRBV14
TGTGCCAGCAGCCACCCCCGGGGACAGCCCCAGCATTTT
CASSHPRGQPQHF
>.|TRBJ2-5|.|TRBV19
TGTGCCAGTAGTCCGGACTGGCTTGGTGAGACCCAGTACTTC
CASSPDWLGETQYF
>.|TRBJ2-3|TRBD1|TRBV9
TGTGCCAGCAGCGTAGACTATGGGACAGGGGGCGCCCAGTATTTT
CASSVDYGTGGAQYF
>many|TRBJ2-1|TRBD2|TRBV6-2/TRBV6-3
TGTGCCCACCAGCGGGGTGGCTCCTACAATGAGCAGTTCTTC
CAHQRGGSYNEQFF
>few|TRBJ2-2|TRBD1|TRBV7-2
TGTGCCAGCAGCGCCCGACAGGGGTTATCACCCGGGGAGCTGTTTTTT
CASSARQGLSPGELFF
>few|TRBJ1-1|.|TRBV18
TGTGCCAGCTCACCAAGACAGCTCATGAACACTGAAGCTTTCTTT
CASSPRQLMNTEAFF
>.|TRBJ1-3|.|TRBV25-1
TGTGCCAGCAGTGAATCAGCCCCGGACTCAGGAAACACCATATATTTT
CASSESAPDSGNTIYF
>.|TRBJ2-5|TRBD2|TRBV5-1
TGCGCCAGCAGCATGAGACTAGCGGGGGTAGAGACCCAGTACTTC
CASSMRLAGVETQYF
>many|TRBJ1-1|.|TRBV10-3
TGTGCCATCTCTTTAACCGAAGGCACTGAAGCTTTCTTT
CAISLTEGTEAFF
>many|TRBJ1-5|TRBD1|TRBV4-3
TGCGCCAGCAGCCAAGATCGATACAGGGGACAGCCCCAGCATTTT
CASSQDRYRGQPQHF